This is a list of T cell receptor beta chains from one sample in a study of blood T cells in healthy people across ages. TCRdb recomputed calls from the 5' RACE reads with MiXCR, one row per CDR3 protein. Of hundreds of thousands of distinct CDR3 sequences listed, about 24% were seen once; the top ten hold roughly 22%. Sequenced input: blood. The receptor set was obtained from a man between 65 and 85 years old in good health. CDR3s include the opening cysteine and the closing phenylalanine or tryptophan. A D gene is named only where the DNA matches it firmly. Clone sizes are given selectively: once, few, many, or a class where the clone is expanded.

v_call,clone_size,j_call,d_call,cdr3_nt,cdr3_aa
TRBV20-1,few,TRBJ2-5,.,TGCAGTGCTAGAAGGGGGTCCGAGACCCAGTACTTC,CSARRGSETQYF
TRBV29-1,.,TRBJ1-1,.,TGCAGCGTTGAATTACGGACAGTGAACACTGAAGCTTTCTTT,CSVELRTVNTEAFF
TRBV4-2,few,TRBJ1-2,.,TGTGCCAGCAGCCCAAGGACGACTAACTATGGCTACACCTTC,CASSPRTTNYGYTF
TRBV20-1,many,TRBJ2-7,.,TGCAGTGCTAGACGAGGAGGGGCCTACGAGCAGTACTTC,CSARRGGAYEQYF
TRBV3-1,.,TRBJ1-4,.,TGTGCCAGCAGCCAAGATAAGGGGGTTAGAAATGAAAAACTGTTTTTT,CASSQDKGVRNEKLFF
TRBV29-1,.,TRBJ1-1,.,TGCAGCACTGGGGGGGCGACTGAAGCTTTCTTT,CSTGGATEAFF
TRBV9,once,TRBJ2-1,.,TGTGCCAGCAGCGCCCGGGACTGGGGTGAGCAGTTCTTC,CASSARDWGEQFF
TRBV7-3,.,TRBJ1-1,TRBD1,TGTGCCAGCAGCAACTCAGGGGGCGGTCGCACTGAAGCTTTCTTT,CASSNSGGGRTEAFF
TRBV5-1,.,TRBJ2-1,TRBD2,TGCGCCAGCAGCCCTCTCGGGACTATAGGCAATGAGCAGTTCTTC,CASSPLGTIGNEQFF
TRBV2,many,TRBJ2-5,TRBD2,TGTGCCAGCAGTGCTCACGGACTAGGGGAGACCCAGTACTTC,CASSAHGLGETQYF
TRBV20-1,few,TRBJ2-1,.,TGCAGTGCTGAGCGGCCCAGCTCCTACAATGAGCAGTTCTTC,CSAERPSSYNEQFF
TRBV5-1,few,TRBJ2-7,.,TGCGCCTCACAGGGGGCGGGGGGATCCTCCTACGAGCAGTACTTC,CASQGAGGSSYEQYF
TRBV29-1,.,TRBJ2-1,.,TGCAGCGTTGAAGATCCCTCAACGCAGTTCTTC,CSVEDPSTQFF
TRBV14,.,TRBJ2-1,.,TGTGCCAGCAGCCAAGATTACCCTTACTCTGCCAATGAGCAGTTCTTC,CASSQDYPYSANEQFF
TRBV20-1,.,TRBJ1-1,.,TGCAGTGCTAGCGGGAAGACTGAAGCTTTCTTT,CSASGKTEAFF
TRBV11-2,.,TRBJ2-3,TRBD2,TGTGCCAGCAGCTTGACTAGCGGGGGAGGCACAGATACGCAGTATTTT,CASSLTSGGGTDTQYF
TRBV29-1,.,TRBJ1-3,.,TGCAGCGTTGGAGACAGCTCTGGAAACACCATATATTTT,CSVGDSSGNTIYF
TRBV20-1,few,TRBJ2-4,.,TGCAGTGCTCAGGACTCCTCGCAGGGGGGAAACATTCAGTACTTC,CSAQDSSQGGNIQYF
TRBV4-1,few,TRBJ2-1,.,TGCGCCAGCAGCCAAGAAGGCGCGACTAAGTACAATGAGCAGTTCTTC,CASSQEGATKYNEQFF
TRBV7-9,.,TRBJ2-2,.,TGTGCCAGCACCTCCTTCGCGGGGCAGGTCACCGGGGAGCTGTTTTTT,CASTSFAGQVTGELFF
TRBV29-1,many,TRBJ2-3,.,TGCAGCGTTGAATTTGGGGTAGGGGCAGATACGCAGTATTTT,CSVEFGVGADTQYF
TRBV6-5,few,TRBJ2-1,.,TGTGCCAGCAGTTCAGGGACTGCCAACAATGAGCAGTTCTTC,CASSSGTANNEQFF
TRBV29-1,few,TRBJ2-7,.,TGCAGCGCCTTTTCCCATACAGGCTACGAGCAGTACTTC,CSAFSHTGYEQYF
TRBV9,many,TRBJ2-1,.,TGTGCCAGCAGCGGCCAACGGTGGAATGAGCAGTTCTTC,CASSGQRWNEQFF
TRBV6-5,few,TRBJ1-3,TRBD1,TGTGCCACCTACGACAGGGCAAACACCATATATTTT,CATYDRANTIYF
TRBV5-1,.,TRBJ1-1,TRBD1,TGCGCCAGCAGCTGGGGGACAGAGAACACTGAAGCTTTCTTT,CASSWGTENTEAFF
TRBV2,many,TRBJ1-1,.,TGTGCCAGCACAGGGTCGAAAACTGAAGCTTTCTTT,CASTGSKTEAFF
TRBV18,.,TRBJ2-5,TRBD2,TGTGCCAGCTCACCACGACTAGCGGGGGCCCCACAAGAGACCCAGTACTTC,CASSPRLAGAPQETQYF
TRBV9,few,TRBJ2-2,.,TGTGCCAGCAGCTCAAGCACCGGGGAGCTGTTTTTT,CASSSSTGELFF
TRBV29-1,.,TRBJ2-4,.,TGCAGCGTTGAACTCGCCCTCTTAGCCAAAAACATTCAGTACTTC,CSVELALLAKNIQYF
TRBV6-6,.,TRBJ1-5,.,TGTGCCAGCAGTTACTCGACGGGAGGGCCCCAGCATTTT,CASSYSTGGPQHF
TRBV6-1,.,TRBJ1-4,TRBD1,TGTGCCAGCAGTGAGGGACAGGGGGTAACTGGTGAAAAACTGTTTTTT,CASSEGQGVTGEKLFF
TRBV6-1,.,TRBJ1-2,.,TGTGCCAGCAGGCAAACTGGGGTTGGGTTCGACTATGGCTACACCTTC,CASRQTGVGFDYGYTF
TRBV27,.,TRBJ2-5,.,TGTGCCAGCAGTACGGACCAGGGGGGAGAGACCCAGTACTTC,CASSTDQGGETQYF
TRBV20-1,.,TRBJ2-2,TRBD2,TGCAGTGCTAGATCCGGACTAGCGGGAGCCGGGGAGCTGTTTTTT,CSARSGLAGAGELFF
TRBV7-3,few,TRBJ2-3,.,TGTGCCAGCAGCTTTTCTTGGGAAGATACGCAGTATTTT,CASSFSWEDTQYF
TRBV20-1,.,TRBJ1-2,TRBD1,TGCAGTGCTAAACCCTCGACAGGGGGCAATGGCTACACCTTC,CSAKPSTGGNGYTF
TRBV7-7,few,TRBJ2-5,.,TGTGCCAGCAGCCACGCATCCGCACAAGAGACCCAGTACTTC,CASSHASAQETQYF
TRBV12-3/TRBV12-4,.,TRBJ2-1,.,TGTGCCAGCAGTCCATACAAGCACTCCTACAATGAGCAGTTCTTC,CASSPYKHSYNEQFF
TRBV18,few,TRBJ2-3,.,TGTGCCAGCTCAAACAGGTCCTACACAGATACGCAGTATTTT,CASSNRSYTDTQYF
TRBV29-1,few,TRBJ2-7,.,TGCAGCGTTGAATCTGGTGAGGGGGGGTACGAGCAGTACTTC,CSVESGEGGYEQYF
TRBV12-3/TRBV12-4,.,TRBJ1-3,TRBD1,TGTGCCAGCACCCGGACAGGGGGGCCTGGAAACACCATATATTTT,CASTRTGGPGNTIYF
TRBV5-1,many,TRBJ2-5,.,TGCGCCAGCAGCTTTGGAGGGTCCGAGACCCAGTACTTC,CASSFGGSETQYF
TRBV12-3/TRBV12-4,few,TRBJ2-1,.,TGTGCCAGCAGTCCTCCGGACCCAAGCCATGAGCAGTTCTTC,CASSPPDPSHEQFF
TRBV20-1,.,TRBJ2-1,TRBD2,TGCAGTGCTAGAGTGGACCAGGGTGCGGGAGCCTCCTACAATGGGCAGTTCTTC,CSARVDQGAGASYNGQFF
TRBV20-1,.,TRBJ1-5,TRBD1,TGCAGTGCTAGTTTGGCCAGGGGGCGCGAGAATCAGCCCCAGCATTTT,CSASLARGRENQPQHF
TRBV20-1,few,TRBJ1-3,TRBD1,TGCAGTGCTAGGTTGGGGGGACAGGGGGATGGAAACACCATATATTTT,CSARLGGQGDGNTIYF